The sequence of this TCR beta chain was determined in a study of T-cell memory formation after mild COVID-19. TCRdb re-called the 5' RACE reads through MiXCR, storing one row per CDR3 protein. The sample contains 80,000 to 95,000 distinct CDR3 sequences, roughly 25% of which appear only once. V lost 0 bases and J 6 bases, leaving 13 bases between the germline ends. CDR1 is SGHRS, CDR2 YFSETQ, per germline. The CDR3 has 15 amino acids. The sequenced sample consisted of PBMCs or a T cell subset sorted from them (not recorded which). This receptor was identified in a man in his late teens or twenties who had mild COVID-19 (a few samples of this study predate the infection). Cell type and time point are not known. V usage is TRBV5-1 and J usage is TRBJ2-1, with D possibly TRBD2 on 6 matching bases. The CDR3 coding sequence is TGCGCCAGCAGCTTGGCCGGGACTGACGTCAATGAGCAGTTCTTC. Protein sequence: CASSLAGTDVNEQFF.